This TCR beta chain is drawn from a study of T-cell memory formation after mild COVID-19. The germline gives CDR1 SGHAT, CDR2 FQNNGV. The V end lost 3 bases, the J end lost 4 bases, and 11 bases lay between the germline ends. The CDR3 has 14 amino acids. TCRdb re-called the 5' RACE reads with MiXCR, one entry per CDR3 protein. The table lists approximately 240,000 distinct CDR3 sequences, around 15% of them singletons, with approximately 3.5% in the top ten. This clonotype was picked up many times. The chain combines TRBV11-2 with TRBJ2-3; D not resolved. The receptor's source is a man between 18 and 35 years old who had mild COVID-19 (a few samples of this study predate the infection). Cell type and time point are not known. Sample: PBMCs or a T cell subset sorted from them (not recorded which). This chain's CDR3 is CASSFLGFADTQYF. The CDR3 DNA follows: TGTGCCAGCAGCTTTCTAGGGTTCGCAGATACGCAGTATTTT.